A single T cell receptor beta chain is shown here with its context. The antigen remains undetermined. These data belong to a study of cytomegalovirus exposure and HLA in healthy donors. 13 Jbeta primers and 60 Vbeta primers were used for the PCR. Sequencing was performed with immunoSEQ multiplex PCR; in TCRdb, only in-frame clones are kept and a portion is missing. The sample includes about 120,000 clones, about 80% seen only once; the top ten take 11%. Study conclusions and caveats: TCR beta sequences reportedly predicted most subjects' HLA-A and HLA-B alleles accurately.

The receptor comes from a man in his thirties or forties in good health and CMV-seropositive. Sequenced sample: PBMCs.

The CDR3 coding sequence is TGTGCTAGTGGTTTAAGGGACAGGGGGTATGGCTACACCTTC. It yields the protein CASGLRDRGYGYTF. This chain uses TRBV12-5 with TRBJ1-2; TRBD1 matches 11 bases. Trimming cost V 3 bases and J 5 bases; bases outside gene matches: 2. Per the germline V gene, CDR1 is LGHNT and CDR2 is FRNRAP. The CDR3 is 14 residues long.